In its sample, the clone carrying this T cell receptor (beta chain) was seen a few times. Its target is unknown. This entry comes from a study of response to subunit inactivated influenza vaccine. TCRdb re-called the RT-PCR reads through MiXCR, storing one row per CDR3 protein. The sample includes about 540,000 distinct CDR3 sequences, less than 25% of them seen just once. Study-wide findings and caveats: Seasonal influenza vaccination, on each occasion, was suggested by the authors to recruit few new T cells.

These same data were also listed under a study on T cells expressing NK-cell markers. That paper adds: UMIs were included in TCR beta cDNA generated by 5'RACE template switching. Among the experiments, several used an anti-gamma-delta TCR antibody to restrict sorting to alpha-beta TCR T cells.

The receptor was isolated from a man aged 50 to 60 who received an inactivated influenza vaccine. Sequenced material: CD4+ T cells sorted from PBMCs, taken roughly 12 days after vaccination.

DNA for the CDR3: TGTGCCAGCAGTGGCGCCCGGGACAGGGTCCCCGAGCAGTACTTC. It is translated as CASSGARDRVPEQYF. V and J are TRBV12-3 or TRBV12-4 and TRBJ2-7; TRBD1 matches 9 bases. J gave up 6 bases and V 5 bases, and 11 bases lay outside the gene matches. The CDR3 runs 15 residues.